This T cell receptor (beta chain) was sequenced in a study of OX40 agonist ivuxolimab in advanced cancers. Whole-study results and caveats: Mean expanded clone counts were higher in CD8+ than CD4+ T cells.

V lost 3 bases, J lost 10 bases, and 12 bases lay in between. This CDR3 region has 12 residues. CDR1 is SGHNT and CDR2 is YENEEA in the germline V gene. Here immunoSEQ multiplex PCR was the method, and the copy in TCRdb shows in-frame clones only, minus some. The sample consists of about 60,000 clones, about 88% of them appearing once. On this clone: Its antigen is not known.

The TCR was taken from an adult with an advanced solid tumor such as melanoma, head and neck, liver or kidney cancer. The chain carries TRBV11-3 and TRBJ2-5; D is possibly TRBD1 (5 bases). The sample here was CD4+ or CD8+ T cells sorted from blood, taken in a trial of the OX40 agonist ivuxolimab. The CDR3 loop reads CASSLKGSGQYF. The CDR3, as DNA: TGTGCCAGCAGCTTGAAGGGGTCCGGCCAGTACTTC. The full variable domain, with the rest looked up from reference TRBV11-3 and TRBJ2-5, is EAGVVQSPRYKIIEKKQPVAFWCNPISGHNTLYWYLQNLGQGPELLIRYENEEAVDDSQLPKDRFSAERLKGVDSTLKIQPAELGDSAVYLCASSLKGSGQYFGPGTRLLVL.